This T cell receptor (beta chain) derives from a study of cytomegalovirus exposure and HLA in healthy donors. For this clone: An end of the junction does not agree with germline; a read error may underlie this.

The data were produced by immunoSEQ multiplex PCR, yet TCRdb's version contains in-frame clones alone and is incomplete. The sample lists more than 85,000 clones, roughly nine tenths occurring once. CDR1 and CDR2 from the germline V gene are SSHAT and FNYEAQ (reference sequence). The CDR3 totals 13 residues. The sequenced material came from PBMCs. The chain links TRBV7-7 to TRBJ2-3; D ambiguous. This receptor was taken from a woman aged 18-29 years in good health and CMV-seronegative. The CDR3 nucleotides are TGTGCTAGCAGCTCCTATAAGACAGATACGCAGTATTTT. Its protein is CASSSYKTDTQYF.